The 29 T cell receptor beta chains reported below all come from one sample, sequenced in a study of CD8 T cells in Susac syndrome. RNA was extracted with the RNeasy kit, and a quantity of roughly 0.5 to 1 ug was reverse transcribed using random hexamers. TCRdb fed the immunoSEQ multiplex PCR reads into MiXCR, producing one record per CDR3 protein. Of about 70,000 distinct CDR3 sequences in the sample, over 90% were seen once. Specimen: CD4+ T cells from PBMCs. These receptors all come from a human donor with multiple sclerosis.

The chain uses TRBV6-5 and TRBJ2-1; 8 bases align to TRBD2. V dropped 8 bases and J dropped 0; count of bases not matched to a gene: 6. This CDR3 is built from 15 residues. Germline-derived CDR1 and CDR2 are MNHEY and SVGAGI. CDR3 sequence reads: CASVGGASSYNEQFF. The CDR3 DNA reads TGTGCCAGCGTCGGGGGGGCGAGCTCCTACAATGAGCAGTTCTTC.

This rearrangement joins TRBV12-3 or TRBV12-4 to TRBJ2-1, with TRBD2 matching over 9 bases. CDR3 length: 15 residues. V lost 3 bases and J lost 3; bases outside the gene matches: 3. The CDR3 region is CASSFGRGGYNEQFF. In nucleotides, the CDR3 is TGTGCCAGCAGTTTTGGGCGGGGGGGCTACAATGAGCAGTTCTTC.

Here the CDR3 DNA reads TGTGCCAGCAGTCTCGCGGGGAACGAGCAGTACTTC. Translated, it gives CASSLAGNEQYF. This chain connects TRBV12-3 or TRBV12-4 to TRBJ2-7, with D perhaps matching TRBD2 (6 bases). Trimming cost V 5 bases and J 5 bases, with 10 bases left between them. CDR3 size: 12 residues.

The chain couples TRBV6-1 to TRBJ1-4; no firm D call. The CDR3 covers 14 residues. Germline V gene sequence: CDR1 MNHNS, CDR2 SASEGT. V was shortened by 3 bases and J by 6 bases, with 11 bases between the two germline ends. As DNA, the CDR3 is TGTGCCAGCAGTGAGCCTCCGTGGGATGAAAAACTGTTTTTT. Amino acids: CASSEPPWDEKLFF.

This clonotype is a singleton in its sample. The chain links TRBV5-1 to TRBJ1-1; D not resolved. Trimming stripped 0 bases from V and 1 base from J, with 7 bases between. The CDR3 loop spans 14 amino acids. CDR1 is SGHRS and CDR2 is YFSETQ in the germline V gene. DNA for the CDR3: TGCGCCAGCAGCTTGGTCGCAGCGAACACTGAAGCTTTCTTT. Its translation: CASSLVAANTEAFF.

The gene calls are TRBV4-1 and TRBJ1-1, with D tentatively TRBD1 (5 bases). Trimming removed 6 bases at V and 4 bases at J, with 15 bases between. Germline-derived CDR1 and CDR2 are MGHRA and YSYEKL. The CDR3 loop spans 14 amino acids. CDR3 coding DNA: TGCGCCAGCAGTTCCGGGTCAGGGTCCACTGAAGCTTTCTTT. Protein sequence: CASSSGSGSTEAFF.

The genes are TRBV2 and TRBJ2-3; D is undetermined. Germline V gene lookup returns CDR1 SNHLY and CDR2 FYNNEI. Trimming shortened V by 7 bases and J by 4 bases, and 6 bases separated the two germline ends. CDR3 length equals 11 residues. The CDR3 region is CASKPSDTQYF. The CDR3, as DNA: TGTGCCAGCAAGCCCTCAGATACGCAGTATTTT.

This clonotype was seen once. The genes are TRBV3-1 and TRBJ2-1; D might be TRBD1 or TRBD2, each matching 5 bases. Germline CDR1 reads LGHDT; CDR2 reads YNNKEL (reference sequence). Trimming cost V 7 bases and J 5 bases, with 12 bases left between them. This CDR3 has 13 residues. CDR3 sequence reads: CASTFWGNNEQFF. CDR3 bases: TGTGCCAGCACCTTCTGGGGGAACAATGAGCAGTTCTTC.

The CDR3 is CASLRTSGSYNEQFF. CDR3 nucleotides: TGTGCCAGCCTCCGGACTAGCGGTTCCTACAATGAGCAGTTCTTC. The chain couples TRBV7-9 to TRBJ2-1; 10 bases fit TRBD2. Germline trimming cut 8 bases from V and 1 base from J; bases unmatched to any gene: 5. The CDR3 is made up of 15 amino acids. Germline-derived CDR1 and CDR2 are SEHNR and FQNEAQ (reference sequence). Together with reference TRBV7-9 and TRBJ2-1, the CDR3 gives the full variable domain: DTGVSQNPRHKITKRGQNVTFRCDPISEHNRLYWYRQTLGQGPEFLTYFQNEAQLEKSRLLSDRFSAERPKGSFSTLEIQRTEQGDSAMYLCASLRTSGSYNEQFFGPGTRLTVL.

This chain joins TRBV20-1 and TRBJ2-5; D gene unclear. CDR1 and CDR2 (germline): DFQATT, SNEGSKA (reference sequence). The CDR3 covers 13 residues. V shed 7 bases and J shed 2 bases, with 14 bases lying between them. DNA for the CDR3: TGCAGTGGAAGGCTCGGGCCGCAAGAGACCCAGTACTTC. Its translation is CSGRLGPQETQYF.

CDR3 amino acids: CATSDPERGGINEQFF. CDR3 nucleotide sequence: TGTGCCACCAGTGATCCCGAGCGGGGGGGCATAAATGAGCAGTTCTTC. The rearrangement joins TRBV24-1 to TRBJ2-1; 10 positions match TRBD2. J was trimmed by 7 bases and V by 3 bases; bases with no gene match: 8. Germline V gene lookup returns CDR1 KGHDR and CDR2 SFDVKD. The CDR3 spans 16 residues.

This CDR3 reads CAWSRSWDRGSVEQYF. Here the CDR3 DNA reads TGTGCCTGGAGTAGGAGTTGGGACAGGGGTTCCGTCGAGCAGTACTTC. The chain joins TRBV30 to TRBJ2-7, with 10 bases lining up with TRBD1. The junction had 13 bases not matched to a gene; V was cut back by 2 bases and J by 6 bases. This CDR3 has 16 residues. Per the germline V gene, CDR1 is GTSNPN and CDR2 is SVGIG (reference sequence).

The CDR3 protein is CASSLEGHPYNEQFF. The DNA of the CDR3 is TGTGCCAGCAGTCTGGAGGGACATCCGTACAATGAGCAGTTCTTC. V and J are TRBV2 and TRBJ2-1, with D possibly called TRBD1 or TRBD2 (6 bases each). This CDR3 is 15 amino acids long. Trimming removed 5 bases at V and 4 bases at J, with 15 bases between. The germline CDR1 and CDR2 sequences are SNHLY and FYNNEI.

This chain links TRBV13 with TRBJ2-3, with 8 bases aligning to TRBD2. V lost 5 bases, J lost 0 bases, and 19 bases stayed unmatched. The germline V gene encodes CDR1 PRHDT and CDR2 FYEKMQ (reference sequence). The CDR3 has 20 amino acids. Here the CDR3 DNA reads TGTGCCAGCAGCAAAGGGGTAGCGGGACATGATACTATAAGCACAGATACGCAGTATTTT. It encodes CASSKGVAGHDTISTDTQYF.

The V gene is TRBV7-8, the J gene TRBJ1-6, with D perhaps TRBD1 (6 bases). The length of the CDR3 is 15 residues. V was pared by 5 bases and J by 10 bases, with 18 bases between. Germline V gene sequence: CDR1 SGHVS, CDR2 FQNEAQ. CDR3 sequence (DNA): TGTGCCAGCAGCCCGACACAGGGCGGGGAATCACCCCTCCACTTT. Residues: CASSPTQGGESPLHF. Variable domain in full (rest from reference TRBV7-8 and TRBJ1-6): GAGVSQSPRYKVAKRGQDVALRCDPISGHVSLFWYQQALGQGPEFLTYFQNEAQLDKSGLPSDRFFAERPEGSVSTLKIQRTQQEDSAVYLCASSPTQGGESPLHFGNGTRLTVT.

Here the CDR3 reads CSARSDGYEQYF. For the CDR3, the DNA is TGCAGTGCTAGATCCGACGGGTACGAGCAGTACTTC. The chain recombines TRBV20-1 with TRBJ2-7; D gene uncertain. Germline values: CDR1 DFQATT, CDR2 SNEGSKA (reference sequence). The CDR3 extends over 12 amino acids. The germline V and J ends were trimmed by 2 bases and 4 bases, with 9 bases remaining between them.

The chain is built from TRBV29-1 and TRBJ2-7; a weak D match, TRBD2 (7 bases). Germline values: CDR1 SQVTM, CDR2 ANQGSEA. The ends were cut back, 6 bases at V and 7 bases at J, with 16 bases in the middle. The CDR3 extends over 12 amino acids. The CDR3, as DNA: TGCAGCGTCCCTAGGGAGGGGGGGGAGCAGTACTTC. Amino acids: CSVPREGGEQYF.

This chain uses TRBV5-1 with TRBJ2-5, with 11 bases fitting TRBD1. Germline-derived CDR1 and CDR2 are SGHRS and YFSETQ. The V gene end was trimmed by 5 bases and the J gene end by 3 bases; junction bases not matched to a gene: 6. This CDR3 has 15 residues. This chain's CDR3 is CASRSGTGGEETQYF. The CDR3 nucleotides read TGCGCCAGCAGATCCGGGACAGGGGGGGAAGAGACCCAGTACTTC.

This clonotype is a singleton in its sample. The chain is built from TRBV6-5 and TRBJ1-2; 7 bases are shared with TRBD1. Trimming at V came to 5 bases and at J to 6 bases, leaving 6 bases not matched to a gene. There are 13 residues in the CDR3. Germline CDR1 and CDR2: MNHEY and SVGAGI. CDR3 sequence reads: CASSQTGTDGYTF. CDR3 nucleotides: TGTGCCAGCAGTCAAACCGGGACAGATGGCTACACCTTC.

The chain links TRBV24-1 to TRBJ2-7; D is unclear. V was pared by 5 bases and J by 2 bases, with 6 bases between. The CDR3 loop spans 12 amino acids. The V gene's germline CDR1 is KGHDR and CDR2 SFDVKD. The chain's CDR3 is CATSGDTYEQYF. CDR3 DNA: TGTGCCACCAGTGGTGATACCTACGAGCAGTACTTC.

The rearrangement joins TRBV6-2 or TRBV6-3 to TRBJ1-1; 7 bases fit TRBD1. In germline, CDR1 is MNHEY, CDR2 SVGEGT. The CDR3 covers 14 residues. J lost 5 bases, V lost 6 bases, and 9 bases had no gene match. CDR3 coding DNA: TGTGCCAGCAGAAGGGACAGACTCCGGACTGAAGCTTTCTTT. It translates to CASRRDRLRTEAFF.

The chain combines TRBV19 with TRBJ1-2, with D hard to call. CDR3 size: 13 residues. With 3 bases removed from V and 4 bases from J, the gap between germline ends came to 9 bases. Per the germline V gene, CDR1 is LNHDA and CDR2 is SQIVND (reference sequence). The DNA for the CDR3 is TGTGCCAGTAGTATGGCCACATCCTATGGCTACACCTTC. Its translation: CASSMATSYGYTF.

This clonotype was observed once. The chain recombines TRBV13 with TRBJ2-7, with 12 bases aligning to TRBD2. Per germline, CDR1 PRHDT and CDR2 FYEKMQ (reference sequence). The CDR3 has 17 amino acids. With V trimmed by 4 bases and J by 0 bases, 7 bases remained unmatched. This CDR3 is CASSSLKLAGGSYEQYF. The DNA of the CDR3 is TGTGCCAGCAGCTCCCTCAAACTAGCGGGGGGCTCCTACGAGCAGTACTTC.

This chain connects TRBV28 to TRBJ2-7, with D tentatively TRBD2 (6 bases). Trimming took 6 bases from V and 8 from J, leaving 17 bases between them. The CDR3 length is 13 residues. Germline V lookup: CDR1 MDHEN, CDR2 SYDVKM. The CDR3 region is CASRGPGLRQQYF. The CDR3 DNA sequence: TGTGCCAGCAGGGGACCGGGACTGCGACAGCAGTACTTC. Complete variable domain (other parts from reference TRBV28 and TRBJ2-7): DVKVTQSSRYLVKRTGEKVFLECVQDMDHENMFWYRQDPGLGLRLIYFSYDVKMKEKGDIPEGYSVSREKKERFSLILESASTNQTSMYLCASRGPGLRQQYFGPGTRLTVT.

The rearrangement uses TRBV6-5 and TRBJ2-2; D perhaps matches TRBD1 (6 bases). The CDR3 contains 15 residues. Germline V lookup: CDR1 MNHEY, CDR2 SVGAGI. Trimming removed 6 bases from V and 1 base from J, with 12 bases in between. The CDR3 DNA sequence: TGTGCCAGCAGCCGAAAGGGGGTGAACACCGGGGAGCTGTTTTTT. Translating it yields CASSRKGVNTGELFF.

V and J are TRBV4-1 and TRBJ2-5; 8 nucleotides match TRBD1. V lost 4 bases to trimming and J lost 2 bases; unmatched junction nucleotides: 9. This CDR3 comprises 16 residues. The V gene's germline CDR1 is MGHRA and CDR2 YSYEKL. The CDR3 DNA reads as TGCGCCAGCAGCCGACCATTTAGGACAGGGCAAGAGACCCAGTACTTC. Translating gives CASSRPFRTGQETQYF.

This clonotype was found once. The J gene is TRBJ2-7, the V gene TRBV12-3 or TRBV12-4; D possibly uses TRBD1 or TRBD2 (5 bases each). The length of the CDR3 is 14 residues. V gave up 5 bases and J gave up 1 base, with 12 bases separating them. This CDR3 reads CASSRTWGSYEQYF. CDR3 nucleotide sequence: TGTGCCAGCAGTCGAACGTGGGGGTCCTACGAGCAGTACTTC.

J is TRBJ1-6 and V is TRBV2; D is unresolved. From germline, CDR1 is SNHLY and CDR2 FYNNEI. The ends were cut back, 4 bases at V and 0 bases at J, with 4 bases in the middle. This CDR3 comprises 14 residues. CDR3 region: CASSGSSYNSPLHF. The CDR3 DNA reads as TGTGCCAGCAGTGGCAGCTCCTATAATTCACCCCTCCACTTT. The full variable domain, its missing parts supplied by reference TRBV2 and TRBJ1-6, is EPEVTQTPSHQVTQMGQEVILRCVPISNHLYFYWYRQILGQKVEFLVSFYNNEISEKSEIFDDQFSVERPDGSNFTLKIRSTKLEDSAMYFCASSGSSYNSPLHFGNGTRLTVT.

This rearrangement joins TRBV4-1 to TRBJ2-5; 14 bases map to TRBD2. Losses at the gene ends were 4 bases for V and 0 bases for J; bases not matched to a gene: 4. The CDR3 contains 17 residues. Germline V gene sequence: CDR1 MGHRA, CDR2 YSYEKL. The CDR3: CASSRLGLAGDQETQYF. In nucleotides, the CDR3 is TGCGCCAGCAGCCGCCTGGGACTAGCGGGGGACCAAGAGACCCAGTACTTC.